Shown below are 17 T cell receptor beta chains from a single sample sequenced in a study of Tregs in tolerant kidney transplant recipients. Mixed chimerism was transient after nonmyeloablative marrow transplants from related graft donors. Sequencing was performed with immunoSEQ multiplex PCR; in TCRdb, only in-frame clones are kept and a portion is missing. The repertoire holds approximately 20,000 clones, with about 84% as singletons. The sequencing here drew on CD8+ T cells from blood (PBMCs), taken 6 months after the transplant. The receptors were gathered from a human patient who received a combined kidney and bone marrow transplant. The T cells may partly be graft donor cells.

The chain employs TRBV19 and TRBJ2-7, with a possible D match to TRBD1 (6 bases). The CDR3 sequence is 13 residues long. Germline V gives CDR1 LNHDA, CDR2 SQIVND (reference sequence). The V and J ends lost 3 bases and 6 bases respectively, with 12 bases between them. The chain's CDR3 is CASSITGSGEQYF. In DNA form, the CDR3 reads TGTGCCAGTAGTATTACAGGGTCTGGCGAGCAGTACTTC.

This sequence joins TRBV4-2 and TRBJ2-2, with 9 bases identical to TRBD2. The CDR3 contains 15 residues. Germline V CDR1 and CDR2: LGHNA, YNFKEQ. V shed 4 bases, J shed 4 bases, and the junction held 4 bases outside the gene matches. In nucleotides, the CDR3 is TGTGCCAGCAGCCTGGGACTAGCAAGCACCGGGGAGCTGTTTTTT. Translated, it gives CASSLGLASTGELFF.

In DNA, the CDR3 is TGTGCCAGTAGTCAGGCAGCTAACTATGGCTACACCTTC. This gives the protein CASSQAANYGYTF. This rearrangement joins TRBV19 to TRBJ1-2; D gene uncertain. Germline values: CDR1 LNHDA, CDR2 SQIVND (reference sequence). V lost 5 bases to trimming and J lost 0 bases, with 7 bases between them. The CDR3 covers 13 residues.

This sequence joins TRBV2 and TRBJ1-1; 9 nucleotides align to TRBD1. The CDR3 loop spans 17 amino acids. V was clipped by 0 bases and J by 1 base; unmatched bases: 6. Germline CDR1 and CDR2: SNHLY and FYNNEI. Here the CDR3 reads CASSEAPGTGRNTEAFF. DNA of the CDR3: TGTGCCAGCAGTGAAGCCCCCGGGACAGGGCGGAACACTGAAGCTTTCTTT.

This clone was seen a few times. The V call is TRBV4-2, the J call TRBJ2-5; D perhaps matches TRBD1 (6 bases). Germline CDR1 is LGHNA and CDR2 is YNFKEQ. The CDR3 runs 15 residues. Trimming stripped 1 base from V and 2 bases from J, with 11 bases between. The CDR3 reads CASSQARGQQETQYF. CDR3 sequence (DNA): TGTGCCAGCAGCCAAGCTCGGGGACAACAAGAGACCCAGTACTTC.

J is TRBJ2-6 and V is TRBV9; perhaps TRBD1 as D (5 bases). The V and J ends lost 3 bases and 0 bases respectively, with 13 bases between them. Per the germline V gene, CDR1 is SGDLS and CDR2 is YYNGEE. The CDR3 spans 17 residues. In DNA, the CDR3 is TGTGCCAGCAGCGACCAAGGGGTGACCTCTGGGGCCAACGTCCTGACTTTC. It yields the protein CASSDQGVTSGANVLTF. The full variable domain, in which reference TRBV9 and TRBJ2-6 provide the parts outside the CDR3, is DSGVTQTPKHLITATGQRVTLRCSPRSGDLSVYWYQQSLDQGLQFLIQYYNGEERAKGNILERFSAQQFPDLHSELNLSSLELGDSALYFCASSDQGVTSGANVLTFGAGSRLTVL.

This clone came up once. This chain joins TRBV7-6 and TRBJ2-7; TRBD2 matches at 9 bases. V lost 5 bases and J lost 5; bases outside the gene matches: 13. Germline V gene lookup returns CDR1 SGHVS and CDR2 FNYEAQ. CDR3 length: 16 residues. The DNA of the CDR3 is TGTGCCAGCAGCCCCGCGGGAGGGAGCACGGTCCACGAGCAGTACTTC. As protein: CASSPAGGSTVHEQYF.

This clone is medium-sized. The chain links TRBV7-3 to TRBJ2-2; tentatively, D is TRBD2 (5 bases). Germline CDR1 and CDR2: SGHTA and FQGTGA. CDR3 size: 14 residues. V lost 7 bases, J lost 5 bases, and 14 bases lay in between. The CDR3 loop is CASTLLAGTGELFF. CDR3 bases: TGTGCCAGCACCCTTCTGGCGGGTACCGGGGAGCTGTTTTTT.

The chain links TRBV27 to TRBJ2-7; possibly TRBD1 for D (6 bases). This CDR3 has 15 amino acids. With 3 bases removed from V and 0 bases from J, the gap between germline ends came to 12 bases. CDR1 and CDR2 (germline): MNHEY, SMNVEV (reference sequence). The CDR3 region has the DNA TGTGCCAGCAGTTTGGTGCAGGGGTCCTCCTACGAGCAGTACTTC. Translated: CASSLVQGSSYEQYF.

J is TRBJ2-1 and V is TRBV25-1; 7 bases are shared with TRBD1. The V gene end was trimmed by 2 bases and the J gene end by 8 bases; junction bases not matched to a gene: 12. The CDR3 loop spans 16 amino acids. Germline CDR1 reads MGHDK; CDR2 reads SYGVNS. CDR3 region: CASSEVRGRLGDEQFF. CDR3 sequence (DNA): TGTGCCAGCAGTGAAGTTAGGGGGCGGTTGGGCGATGAGCAGTTCTTC.

V usage is TRBV27 and J usage is TRBJ2-1; D is unclear. The CDR3 contains 13 residues. V was clipped by 0 bases and J by 4 bases, with 4 bases between them. Germline loops: CDR1 MNHEY, CDR2 SMNVEV (reference sequence). CDR3 loop: CASSLSQYNEQFF. Written as DNA, the CDR3 is TGTGCCAGCAGTTTATCCCAGTACAATGAGCAGTTCTTC.

The chain employs TRBV21-1 and TRBJ2-7; the table assigns TRBD2, which was not confirmed against the DNA. TRBV21-1 counts as a pseudogene. This CDR3 is built from 16 residues. CDR3 in amino acids: CASSIPSGKTLYEQYF. CDR3 nucleotides: TGTGCCAGCAGCATCCCTAGCGGGAAGACTTTATACGAGCAGTACTTC.

This chain links TRBV9 with TRBJ1-2, with D unresolved. The CDR3 loop spans 12 amino acids. Germline CDR1 reads SGDLS; CDR2 reads YYNGEE. Trimming stripped 3 bases from V and 8 bases from J, with 11 bases between. This CDR3 reads CASSGTVKGYTF. The CDR3 nucleotides are TGTGCCAGCAGCGGAACAGTAAAAGGCTACACCTTC.

The rearrangement links TRBV5-3 to TRBJ1-5; 7 bases match TRBD1. TRBV5-3 is an ORF, with its function uncertain. V was pared by 4 bases and J by 5 bases, with 3 bases of the junction left unmatched. CDR3 length: 13 amino acids. CDR3 residues: CARSVTGYQPQHF. The DNA of the CDR3 is TGTGCCAGAAGCGTGACAGGGTATCAGCCCCAGCATTTT.

The chain links TRBV6-5 to TRBJ1-2, with TRBD1 as a possible D gene (5 bases). The ends were cut back, 2 bases at V and 7 bases at J, with 11 bases in the middle. The CDR3 sequence is 13 residues long. The germline V gene encodes CDR1 MNHEY and CDR2 SVGAGI. The CDR3 region is CASSYGAGSGYTF. The CDR3 nucleotides are TGTGCCAGCAGTTACGGGGCAGGGTCTGGCTACACCTTC.

The V gene is TRBV14, the J gene TRBJ2-1, with 8 bases identical to TRBD2. There are 15 residues in the CDR3. V dropped 6 bases and J dropped 4; count of bases not matched to a gene: 8. Germline V gene sequence: CDR1 SGHDN, CDR2 FVKESK. CDR3 sequence: CASSSTSGRYNEQFF. The CDR3 DNA reads TGTGCCAGCAGTTCCACTAGCGGAAGATACAATGAGCAGTTCTTC.

This clone was detected a few times. This sequence joins TRBV7-3 and TRBJ2-3; 10 bases fit TRBD2. CDR1 and CDR2 from the germline V gene are SGHTA and FQGTGA. Germline trimming cut 5 bases from V and 2 bases from J; bases unmatched to any gene: 4. The CDR3 runs to 15 residues. Written as DNA, the CDR3 is TGTGCCAGCAGCCGACTAGCGGGTTTCACAGATACGCAGTATTTT. It encodes CASSRLAGFTDTQYF.